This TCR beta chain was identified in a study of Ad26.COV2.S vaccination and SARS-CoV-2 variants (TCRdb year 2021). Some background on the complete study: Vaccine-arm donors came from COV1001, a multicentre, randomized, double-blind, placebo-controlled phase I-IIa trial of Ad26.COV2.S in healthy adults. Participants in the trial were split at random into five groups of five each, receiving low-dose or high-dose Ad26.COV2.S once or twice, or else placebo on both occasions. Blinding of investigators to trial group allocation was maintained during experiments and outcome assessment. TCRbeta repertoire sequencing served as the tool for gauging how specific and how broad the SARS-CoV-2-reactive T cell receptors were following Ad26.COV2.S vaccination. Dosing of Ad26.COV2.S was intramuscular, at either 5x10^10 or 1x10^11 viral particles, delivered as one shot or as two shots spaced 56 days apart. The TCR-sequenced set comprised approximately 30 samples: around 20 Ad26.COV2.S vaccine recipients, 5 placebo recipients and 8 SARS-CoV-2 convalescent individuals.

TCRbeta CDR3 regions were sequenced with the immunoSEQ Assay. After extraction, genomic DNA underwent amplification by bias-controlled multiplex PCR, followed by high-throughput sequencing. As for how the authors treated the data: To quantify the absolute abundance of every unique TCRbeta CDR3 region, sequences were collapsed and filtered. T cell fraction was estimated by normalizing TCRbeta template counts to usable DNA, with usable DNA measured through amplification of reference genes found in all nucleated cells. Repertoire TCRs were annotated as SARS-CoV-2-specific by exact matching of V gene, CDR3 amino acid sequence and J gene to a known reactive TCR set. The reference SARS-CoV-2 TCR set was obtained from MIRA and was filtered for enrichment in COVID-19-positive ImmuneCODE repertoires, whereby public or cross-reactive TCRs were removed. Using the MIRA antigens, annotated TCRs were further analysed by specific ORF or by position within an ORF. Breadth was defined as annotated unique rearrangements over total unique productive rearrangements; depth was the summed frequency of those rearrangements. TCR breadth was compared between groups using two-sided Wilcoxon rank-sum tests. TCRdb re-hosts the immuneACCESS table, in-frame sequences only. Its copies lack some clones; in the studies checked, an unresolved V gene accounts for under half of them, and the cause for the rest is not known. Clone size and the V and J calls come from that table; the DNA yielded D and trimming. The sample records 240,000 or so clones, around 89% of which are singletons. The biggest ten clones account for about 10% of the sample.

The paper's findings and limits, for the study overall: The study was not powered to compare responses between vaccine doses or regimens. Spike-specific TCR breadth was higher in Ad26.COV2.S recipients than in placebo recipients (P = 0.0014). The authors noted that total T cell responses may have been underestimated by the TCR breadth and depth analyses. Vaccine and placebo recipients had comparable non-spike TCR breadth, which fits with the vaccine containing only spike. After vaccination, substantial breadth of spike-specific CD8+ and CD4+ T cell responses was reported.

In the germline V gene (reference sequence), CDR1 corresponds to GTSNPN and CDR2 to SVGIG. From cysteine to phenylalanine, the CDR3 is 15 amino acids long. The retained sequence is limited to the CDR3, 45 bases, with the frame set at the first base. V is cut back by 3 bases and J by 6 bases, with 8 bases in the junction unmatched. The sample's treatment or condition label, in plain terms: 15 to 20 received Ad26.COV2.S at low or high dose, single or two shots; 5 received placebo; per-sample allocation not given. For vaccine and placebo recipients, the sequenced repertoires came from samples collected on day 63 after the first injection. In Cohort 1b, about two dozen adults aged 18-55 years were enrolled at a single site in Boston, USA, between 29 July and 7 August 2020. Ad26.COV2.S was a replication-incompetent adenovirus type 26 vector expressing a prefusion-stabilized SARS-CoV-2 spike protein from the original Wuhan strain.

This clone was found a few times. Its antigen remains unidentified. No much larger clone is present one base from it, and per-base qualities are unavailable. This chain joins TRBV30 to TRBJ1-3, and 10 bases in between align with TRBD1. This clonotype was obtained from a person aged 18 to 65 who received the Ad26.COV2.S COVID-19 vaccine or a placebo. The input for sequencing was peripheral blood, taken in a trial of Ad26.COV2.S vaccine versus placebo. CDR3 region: CAWRDRGVKENTIYF. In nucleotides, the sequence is TGTGCCTGGAGGGACAGGGGGGTCAAAGAAAACACCATATATTTT.